These 13 T cell receptor beta chains were sequenced from one sample in a study of Ad26.COV2.S vaccination and SARS-CoV-2 variants. The treatment is: approximately 18 received Ad26.COV2.S at low or high dose, single or two shots; several received placebo; per-sample allocation not given. Sample collection was performed on day 63 after the first vaccine or placebo injection. Libraries were prepared by immunoSEQ multiplex PCR; TCRdb keeps only in-frame clonotypes and omits some of them. There are about 390,000 clones in the sample; about 88% occur only once, and roughly 3.2% lies in the top ten. This specimen was peripheral blood, taken in a trial of Ad26.COV2.S vaccine versus placebo. All receptors derive from a person aged 18-60 years who received the Ad26.COV2.S COVID-19 vaccine or a placebo.

This chain uses TRBV18 with TRBJ1-2, with unresolved D. Deletions cut 4 bases from V and 2 bases from J, with 14 bases between. The CDR3 is made up of 15 amino acids. Germline values: CDR1 KGHSH, CDR2 LQKENI. CDR3 residues: CASSLGSSTNYGYTF. The CDR3 DNA sequence: TGTGCCAGCTCACTAGGATCTTCAACCAACTATGGCTACACCTTC.

This chain joins TRBV12-3 or TRBV12-4 and TRBJ2-1; no definite D call. The V and J ends lost 5 bases and 6 bases respectively, with 5 bases between them. This CDR3 contains 11 residues. For the CDR3, the DNA is TGTGCCAGCAGTCCCTTCAATGAGCAGTTCTTC. This gives the protein CASSPFNEQFF.

The chain uses TRBV5-6 and TRBJ1-3; D call uncertain. The germline V and J ends were trimmed by 7 bases and 0 bases, with 23 bases remaining between them. Germline V gene lookup returns CDR1 SGHDT and CDR2 YYEEEE. This CDR3 has 18 amino acids. As DNA, the CDR3 is TGTGCCAGCTCACCGTACACCTCCGGTGGGGTCTCTGGAAACACCATATATTTT. Its protein is CASSPYTSGGVSGNTIYF.

The J gene is TRBJ2-7, the V gene TRBV11-2; D is perhaps TRBD1 (6 bases). CDR3 length equals 13 residues. Per germline, CDR1 SGHAT and CDR2 FQNNGV. Trimming removed 2 bases at V and 3 bases at J, with 8 bases between. The CDR3 reads CASSLSDSYEQYF. CDR3 bases: TGTGCCAGCAGCTTATCGGACAGCTACGAGCAGTACTTC.

The rearrangement links TRBV10-2 to TRBJ2-7; D is unclear. V gave up 8 bases and J gave up 5 bases, with 13 bases separating them. The CDR3 consists of 12 residues. The germline gives CDR1 WSHSY, CDR2 SAAADI. CDR3 coding DNA: TGCGCCAGCGTGAGTGGTATGAACGAGCAGTACTTC. Translated, it gives CASVSGMNEQYF.

The chain employs TRBV3-1 (or the pseudogene TRBV3-2) and TRBJ1-5; 11 nucleotides match TRBD1. The V gene end was trimmed by 4 bases and the J gene end by 4 bases; junction bases not matched to a gene: 3. The germline gives CDR1 LGHDT, CDR2 YNNKEL (reference sequence). The length of the CDR3 is 15 residues. The DNA of the CDR3 is TGTGCCAGCAGCCTAGGGACAGGGGGTAATCAGCCCCAGCATTTT. This translates into CASSLGTGGNQPQHF.

This rearrangement joins TRBV4-1 to TRBJ1-3, with D hard to call. The ends were cut back, 1 base at V and 4 bases at J, with 2 bases in the middle. The CDR3 has 12 amino acids. Germline CDR1 and CDR2: MGHRA and YSYEKL. The CDR3 DNA follows: TGCGCCAGCAGCCAAGCGGGAAACACCATATATTTT. It is translated as CASSQAGNTIYF.

This sequence joins TRBV5-1 and TRBJ2-2, with D perhaps matching TRBD2 (5 bases). Germline lookup yields CDR1 SGHRS and CDR2 YFSETQ. Trimming shortened V by 2 bases and J by 3 bases, and 5 bases separated the two germline ends. The CDR3 sequence is 13 residues long. This CDR3 is CASSFGDTGELFF. CDR3 DNA sequence: TGCGCCAGCAGCTTCGGGGACACCGGGGAGCTGTTTTTT.

This clone has just one count. The chain couples TRBV5-1 to TRBJ1-2; D perhaps matches TRBD1 (6 bases). With 4 bases removed from V and 0 bases from J, the gap between germline ends came to 16 bases. The CDR3 length is 16 residues. The germline CDR1 and CDR2 sequences are SGHRS and YFSETQ. The CDR3 sequence is CASSHRIQGTNYGYTF. The CDR3 DNA reads as TGCGCCAGCAGCCACCGTATACAGGGAACTAACTATGGCTACACCTTC.

The chain employs TRBV7-6 and TRBJ2-3; 10 bases are shared with TRBD2. Germline lookup yields CDR1 SGHVS and CDR2 FNYEAQ. With V trimmed by 5 bases and J by 2 bases, 7 bases remained unmatched. The CDR3 contains 16 residues. CDR3 amino acids: CASSGSGGANTDTQYF. The CDR3 bases are TGTGCCAGCAGCGGCAGCGGGGGGGCAAACACAGATACGCAGTATTTT. The full variable domain, completed using reference TRBV7-6 and TRBJ2-3, is GAGVSQSPRYKVTKRGQDVALRCDPISGHVSLYWYRQALGQGPEFLTYFNYEAQQDKSGLPNDRFSAERPEGSISTLTIQRTEQRDSAMYRCASSGSGGANTDTQYFGPGTRLTVL.

This rearrangement joins TRBV7-6 to TRBJ2-1, with D uncertain. The germline V and J ends were trimmed by 4 bases and 3 bases, with 7 bases remaining between them. This CDR3 contains 13 residues. The germline V gene has CDR1 SGHVS and CDR2 FNYEAQ. This CDR3 is CASSSDGYNEQFF. The CDR3 DNA reads TGTGCCAGCAGCTCGGACGGCTACAATGAGCAGTTCTTC.

The chain is built from TRBV5-4 and TRBJ1-1, with D possibly being TRBD1 (5 bases). The V gene's germline CDR1 is SGHNT and CDR2 YYREEE (reference sequence). V shed 0 bases and J shed 4 bases, with 10 bases lying between them. This CDR3 is built from 14 residues. CDR3: CASSLAGGSTEAFF. The DNA of the CDR3 is TGTGCCAGCAGCTTGGCGGGGGGGAGCACTGAAGCTTTCTTT.

This chain connects TRBV14 to TRBJ2-5; D possibly corresponds to TRBD2 (6 bases). The CDR3 sequence is 14 residues long. V was cut by 1 base and J by 3 bases, with 9 bases left in between. Germline V lookup: CDR1 SGHDN, CDR2 FVKESK. The CDR3 bases are TGTGCCAGCAGCCAAGCAGGAGGGGAAGAGACCCAGTACTTC. Translating it yields CASSQAGGEETQYF. The entire variable domain, with the rest obtained from reference TRBV14 and TRBJ2-5, is as follows: EAGVTQFPSHSVIEKGQTVTLRCDPISGHDNLYWYRRVMGKEIKFLLHFVKESKQDESGMPNNRFLAERTGGTYSTLKVQPAELEDSGVYFCASSQAGGEETQYFGPGTRLLVL.